This TCR beta chain originates from a study of T cell responses to AZD1222 COVID-19 vaccine. Broader study findings: Every sample of the repertoires postdated the peak T cell response. Breadth and depth of Spike-specific TCRs rose after two AZD1222 doses.

Assay used: immunoSEQ multiplex PCR; TCRdb lists only in-frame clones, some missing. The data contain roughly 100,000 clones, roughly 89% of them singletons. This CDR3 is built from 16 residues. Germline CDR1 reads SGHTA; CDR2 reads FQGTGA. With 1 base clipped from V and 4 bases from J, the junction kept 6 bases outside the gene matches. This clone was detected once. No antigen is known for it. This sequence was found in an adult in good health. Sequenced here: peripheral blood, sampled on day 0 of AZD1222 vaccination. This chain uses TRBV7-3 with TRBJ2-1, with 8 nucleotides matching TRBD2. Written as DNA, the CDR3 is TGTGCCAGCAGCTTAATAAGCGGCGGGGGGTACAATGAGCAGTTCTTC. This codes for CASSLISGGGYNEQFF.